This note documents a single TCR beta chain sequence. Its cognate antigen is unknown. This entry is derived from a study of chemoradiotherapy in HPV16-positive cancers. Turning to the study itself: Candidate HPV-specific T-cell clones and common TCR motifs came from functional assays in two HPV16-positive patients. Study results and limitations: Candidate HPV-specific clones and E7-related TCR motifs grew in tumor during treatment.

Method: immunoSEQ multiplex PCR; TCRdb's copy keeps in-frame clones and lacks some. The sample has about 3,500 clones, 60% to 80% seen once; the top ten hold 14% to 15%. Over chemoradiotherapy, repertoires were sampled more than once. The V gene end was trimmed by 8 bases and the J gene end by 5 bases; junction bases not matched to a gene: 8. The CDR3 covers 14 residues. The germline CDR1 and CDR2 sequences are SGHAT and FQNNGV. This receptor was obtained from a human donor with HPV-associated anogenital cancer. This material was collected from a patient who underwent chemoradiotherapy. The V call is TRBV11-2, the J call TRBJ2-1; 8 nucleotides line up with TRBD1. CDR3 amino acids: CASLRTGNDNEQFF. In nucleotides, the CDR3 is TGTGCCAGCCTACGGACAGGGAACGACAATGAGCAGTTCTTC.